The sequence of this TCR beta chain was determined in a study of blood T cell repertoires in COVID-19. On the study more broadly: The United States, Italy and Spain supplied acute and convalescent COVID-19 samples. Sources were T cells, B-cell-depleted T cells, or PBMCs; the material itself was cDNA or gDNA.

The ends lost 1 base at V and 3 bases at J; junction bases unmatched: 5. The CDR3 has 14 residues. Germline loops: CDR1 SQVTM, CDR2 ANQGSEA. As processed by the authors: Reference gene primers were amplified, and this amplification served to estimate nucleated cell counts. Sequencing used immunoSEQ multiplex PCR; TCRdb keeps in-frame clones, though not all of them. The DNA was the basis for D and trimming; V, J and clone size are from that table. Among approximately 150,000 clones listed, around 85% were seen once. Participants were placed into cohorts based on the clinical history they reported. This TCR was recovered from a woman between 40 and 55 years old who had recovered from COVID-19. The chain employs TRBV29-1 and TRBJ2-7; 8 positions match TRBD1. Sequenced material: PBMCs or T cells enriched from blood (not recorded which). CDR3 in DNA: TGCAGCGTTGAAGGGGGACAGGAGGGCTACGAGCAGTACTTC. Translated, it gives CSVEGGQEGYEQYF.